The TCR beta chain described here comes from a study of blood T cell repertoires in COVID-19. Study details: Acute-phase and convalescent COVID-19 samples originated in the United States, Italy and Spain. The analysed material was cDNA or gDNA that came from T cells, B-cell-depleted T cells, or PBMCs.

The CDR3 is made up of 13 amino acids. V gave up 4 bases and J gave up 1 base, with 10 bases separating them. Germline V gene lookup returns CDR1 SQVTM and CDR2 ANQGSEA. Authors' methods: Counts of nucleated cells, estimated from reference gene primer amplification, were obtained. TCRdb keeps only in-frame clones here, not all; method: immunoSEQ multiplex PCR. The V and J calls and clone size were taken over from that table, and D and trimming were inferred from the DNA. The repertoire includes about 80,000 clones, around 80% of them detected once, and 10% to 15% sits in the top ten. Source material: peripheral blood. This chain joins TRBV29-1 and TRBJ1-1; D perhaps matches TRBD1 (6 bases). The clonotype was recovered from an older man with acute or convalescent COVID-19. CDR3 DNA: TGCAGCGTTGCGGAGACAGGGAACACTGAAGCTTTCTTT. Its protein is CSVAETGNTEAFF.